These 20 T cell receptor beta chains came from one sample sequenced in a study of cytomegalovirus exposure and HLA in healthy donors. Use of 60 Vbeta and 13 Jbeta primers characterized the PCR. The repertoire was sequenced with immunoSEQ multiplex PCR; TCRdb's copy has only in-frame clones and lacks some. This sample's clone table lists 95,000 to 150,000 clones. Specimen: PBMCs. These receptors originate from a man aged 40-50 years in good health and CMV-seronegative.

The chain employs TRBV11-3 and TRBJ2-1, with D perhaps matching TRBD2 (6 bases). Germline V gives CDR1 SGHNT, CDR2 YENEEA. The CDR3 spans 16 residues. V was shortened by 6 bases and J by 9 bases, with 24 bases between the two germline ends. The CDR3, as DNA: TGTGCCAGCAGTCCGAGACGGGATAGGAGGGGTGCTGAGCAGTTCTTC. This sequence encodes CASSPRRDRRGAEQFF.

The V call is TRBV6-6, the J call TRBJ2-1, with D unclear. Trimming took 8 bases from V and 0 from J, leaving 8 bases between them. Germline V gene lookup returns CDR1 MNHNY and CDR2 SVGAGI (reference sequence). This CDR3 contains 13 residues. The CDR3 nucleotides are TGTGCCAGCTCCCCTAGCTCCTACAATGAGCAGTTCTTC. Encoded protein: CASSPSSYNEQFF.

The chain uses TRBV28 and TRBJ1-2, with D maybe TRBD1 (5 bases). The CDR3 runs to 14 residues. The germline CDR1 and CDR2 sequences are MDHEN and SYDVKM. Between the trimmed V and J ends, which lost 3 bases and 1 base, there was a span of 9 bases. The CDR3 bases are TGTGCCAGCAGTTTGGGGCTGGGTAACTATGGCTACACCTTC. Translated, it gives CASSLGLGNYGYTF.

CDR3 sequence reads: CASSPVRAGSYEQYF. The CDR3 DNA reads TGTGCCAGCTCACCAGTCAGGGCGGGGTCCTACGAGCAGTACTTC. The chain links TRBV18 to TRBJ2-7; weak D call: TRBD2 (6 bases). The CDR3 covers 15 residues. The V end lost 2 bases, the J end lost 1 base, and 12 bases lay between the germline ends. Per the germline V gene, CDR1 is KGHSH and CDR2 is LQKENI.

Here the CDR3 reads CASSVGGLAGGGTDTQYF. In DNA form, the CDR3 reads TGTGCCAGCAGCGTAGGGGGACTAGCGGGAGGAGGGACAGATACGCAGTATTTT. The gene calls are TRBV9 and TRBJ2-3; 15 nucleotides agree with TRBD2. The CDR3 covers 18 residues. Trimming took 0 bases from V and 3 from J; bases not matched to a gene: 5. The V gene's germline CDR1 is SGDLS and CDR2 YYNGEE.

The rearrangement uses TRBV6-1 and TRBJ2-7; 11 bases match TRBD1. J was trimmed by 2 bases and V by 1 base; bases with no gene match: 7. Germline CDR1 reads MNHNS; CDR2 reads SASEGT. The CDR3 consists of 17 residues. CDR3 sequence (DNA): TGTGCCAGCAGTGAAGAACCCTGGACAGGGGGCACCTACGAGCAGTACTTC. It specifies CASSEEPWTGGTYEQYF.

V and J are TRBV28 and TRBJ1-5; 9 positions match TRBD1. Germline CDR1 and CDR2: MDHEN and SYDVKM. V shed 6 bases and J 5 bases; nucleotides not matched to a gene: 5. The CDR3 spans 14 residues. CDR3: CASRAQGAYQPQHF. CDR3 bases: TGTGCCAGCAGGGCACAGGGGGCTTATCAGCCCCAGCATTTT.

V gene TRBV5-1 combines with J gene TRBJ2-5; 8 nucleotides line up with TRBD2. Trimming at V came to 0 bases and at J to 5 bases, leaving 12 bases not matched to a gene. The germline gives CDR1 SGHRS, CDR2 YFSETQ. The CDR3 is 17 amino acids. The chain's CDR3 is CASSLAGLAGFGETQYF. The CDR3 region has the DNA TGCGCCAGCAGCTTGGCGGGGCTAGCGGGCTTTGGGGAGACCCAGTACTTC. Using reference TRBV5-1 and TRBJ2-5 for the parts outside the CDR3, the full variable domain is KAGVTQTPRYLIKTRGQQVTLSCSPISGHRSVSWYQQTPGQGLQFLFEYFSETQRNKGNFPGRFSGRQFSNSRSEMNVSTLELGDSALYLCASSLAGLAGFGETQYFGPGTRLLVL.

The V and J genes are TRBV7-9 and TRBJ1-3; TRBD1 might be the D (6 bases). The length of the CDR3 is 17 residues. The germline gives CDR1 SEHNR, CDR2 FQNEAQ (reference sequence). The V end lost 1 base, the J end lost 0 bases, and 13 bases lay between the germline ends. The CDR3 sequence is CASSLGQGTSSGNTIYF. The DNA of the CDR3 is TGTGCCAGCAGCTTAGGGCAGGGGACATCCTCTGGAAACACCATATATTTT.

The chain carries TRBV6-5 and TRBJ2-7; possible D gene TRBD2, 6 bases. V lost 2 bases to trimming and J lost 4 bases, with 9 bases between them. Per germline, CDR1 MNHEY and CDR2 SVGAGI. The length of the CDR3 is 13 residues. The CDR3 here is CASSYGGKYEQYF. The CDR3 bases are TGTGCCAGCAGTTACGGAGGGAAATACGAGCAGTACTTC.

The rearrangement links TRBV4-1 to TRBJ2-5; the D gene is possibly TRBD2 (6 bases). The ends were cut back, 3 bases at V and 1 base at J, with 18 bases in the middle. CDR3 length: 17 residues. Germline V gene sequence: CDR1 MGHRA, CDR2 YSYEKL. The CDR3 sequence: CASSQIGLSGGQETQYF. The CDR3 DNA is TGCGCCAGCAGCCAGATCGGGCTTAGCGGAGGCCAAGAGACCCAGTACTTC.

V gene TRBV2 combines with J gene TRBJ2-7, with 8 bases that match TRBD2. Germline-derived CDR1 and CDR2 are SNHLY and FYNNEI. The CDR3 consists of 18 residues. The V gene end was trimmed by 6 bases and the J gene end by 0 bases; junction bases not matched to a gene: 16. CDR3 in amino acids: CASSSRGVAGWSSYEQYF. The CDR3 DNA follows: TGTGCCAGCAGCTCCAGGGGAGTAGCGGGATGGTCCTCCTACGAGCAGTACTTC.

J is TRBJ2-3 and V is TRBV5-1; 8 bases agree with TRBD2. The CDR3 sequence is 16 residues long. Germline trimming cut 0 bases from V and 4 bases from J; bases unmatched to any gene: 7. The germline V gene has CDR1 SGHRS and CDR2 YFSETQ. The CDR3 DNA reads TGCGCCAGCAGCTTGGATTCGGGAGGGCCCTCAGATACGCAGTATTTT. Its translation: CASSLDSGGPSDTQYF.

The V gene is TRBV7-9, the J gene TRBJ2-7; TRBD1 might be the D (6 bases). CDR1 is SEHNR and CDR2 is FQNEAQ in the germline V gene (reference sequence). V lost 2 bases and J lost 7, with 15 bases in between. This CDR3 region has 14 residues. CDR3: CASSLLQGSWEQYF. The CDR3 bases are TGTGCCAGCAGCTTATTACAGGGAAGCTGGGAGCAGTACTTC.

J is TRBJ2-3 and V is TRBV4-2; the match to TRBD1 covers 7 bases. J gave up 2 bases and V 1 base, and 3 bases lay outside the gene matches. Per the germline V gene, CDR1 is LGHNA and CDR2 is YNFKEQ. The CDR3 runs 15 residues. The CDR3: CASSQVDRTTDTQYF. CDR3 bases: TGTGCCAGCAGCCAAGTGGACAGGACCACAGATACGCAGTATTTT.

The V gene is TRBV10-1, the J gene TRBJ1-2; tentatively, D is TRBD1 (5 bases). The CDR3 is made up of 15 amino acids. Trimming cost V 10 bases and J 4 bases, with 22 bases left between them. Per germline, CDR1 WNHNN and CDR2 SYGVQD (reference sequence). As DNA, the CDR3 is TGCGCCACCCCAAGGGGAGGGGTGGGGGGCTATGGCTACACCTTC. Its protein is CATPRGGVGGYGYTF.

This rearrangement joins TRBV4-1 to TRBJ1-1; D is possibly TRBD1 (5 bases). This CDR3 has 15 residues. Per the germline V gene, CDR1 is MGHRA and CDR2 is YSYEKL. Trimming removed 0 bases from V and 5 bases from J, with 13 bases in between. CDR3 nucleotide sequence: TGCGCCAGCAGCCAAGACAAGGGGTCGTGGACTGAAGCTTTCTTT. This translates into CASSQDKGSWTEAFF.

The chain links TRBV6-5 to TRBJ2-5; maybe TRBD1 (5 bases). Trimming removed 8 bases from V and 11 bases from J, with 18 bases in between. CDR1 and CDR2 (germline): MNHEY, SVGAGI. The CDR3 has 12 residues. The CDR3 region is CASRSGRDEQYF. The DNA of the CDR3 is TGTGCCAGCCGGAGTGGCAGGGATGAGCAGTACTTC.

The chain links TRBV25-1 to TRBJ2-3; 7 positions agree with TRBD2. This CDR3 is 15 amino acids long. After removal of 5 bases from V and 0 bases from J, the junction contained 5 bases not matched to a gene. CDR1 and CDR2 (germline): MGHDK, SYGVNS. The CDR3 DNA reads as TGTGCCAGCAGTACCCTAGCGGATAGCACAGATACGCAGTATTTT. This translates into CASSTLADSTDTQYF.

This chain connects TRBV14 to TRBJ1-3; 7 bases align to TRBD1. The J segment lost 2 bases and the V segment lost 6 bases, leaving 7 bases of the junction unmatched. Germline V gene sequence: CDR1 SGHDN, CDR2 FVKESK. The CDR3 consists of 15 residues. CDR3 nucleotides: TGTGCCAGCAGGCCGGCACAGGGGACTGGAAACACCATATATTTT. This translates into CASRPAQGTGNTIYF.